This T cell receptor beta chain derives from a study of blood T cell repertoires in COVID-19. Study background: Nucleic acid was either cDNA or gDNA, and it came from T cells, B-cell-depleted T cells, or PBMCs.

Shortly before study entry, within 2 weeks, exposed participants had met a COVID-19 case. This clone was seen a single time. The method was immunoSEQ multiplex PCR; TCRdb's version includes in-frame clones alone and lacks a portion of them. The sample lists 230,000 or so clones, 85% occurring once. This CDR3 is 14 amino acids long. V was pared by 3 bases and J by 3 bases, with 5 bases of the junction left unmatched. Germline CDR1 SGHRS, CDR2 YFSETQ. J is TRBJ2-7 and V is TRBV5-1; the match to TRBD1 covers 8 bases. Sequenced material: PBMCs or T cells enriched from blood (not recorded which). The TCR was taken from a woman between 45 and 60 years old who had been exposed to COVID-19. For the CDR3, the DNA is TGCGCCAGCAGCTCCACAGGGGGACGCTACGAGCAGTACTTC. It is translated as CASSSTGGRYEQYF.